The 5 T cell receptor beta chains reported below all come from one sample, sequenced in a study of shared T cell receptors in the human thymus. TCRdb's table, derived via immunoSEQ multiplex PCR, lists solely in-frame clones and lacks some. The sample shows 640,000 or so clones, about 90% of them seen only once. These data were also filed under a second study, of human thymus T cells.

Specimen: thymocytes. The receptor set was obtained from a boy under three years old with a congenital heart defect.

This chain connects TRBV30 to TRBJ2-7, with D possibly matching TRBD2 (6 bases). The V end lost 2 bases, the J end lost 2 bases, and 19 bases lay between the germline ends. In germline, CDR1 is GTSNPN, CDR2 SVGIG (reference sequence). CDR3 length: 16 residues. The CDR3: CAWSPPGGEATYEQYF. The CDR3 bases are TGTGCCTGGAGTCCCCCGGGTGGGGAGGCTACCTACGAGCAGTACTTC.

The chain couples TRBV12-5 to TRBJ2-7, with 11 bases identical to TRBD2. The CDR3 runs to 21 residues. After removal of 4 bases from V and 3 bases from J, the junction contained 23 bases not matched to a gene. CDR1 LGHNT and CDR2 FRNRAP come from the germline V gene. The CDR3 here is CASGCCPGLAASDTLYYEQYF. The CDR3 DNA follows: TGTGCTAGTGGTTGCTGTCCGGGACTAGCGGCTTCCGATACCCTTTACTACGAGCAGTACTTC.

CDR3 amino acids: CASSLDGTGEETQYF. The CDR3 DNA follows: TGTGCCAGCAGCCTCGACGGGACAGGGGAAGAGACCCAGTACTTC. The V call is TRBV7-9, the J call TRBJ2-5; 10 bases map to TRBD1. Germline CDR1 is SEHNR and CDR2 is FQNEAQ (reference sequence). The junction had 6 bases not matched to a gene; V was cut back by 5 bases and J by 3 bases. CDR3 length: 15 amino acids. The variable domain in full, with the rest retrieved from reference TRBV7-9 and TRBJ2-5, is DTGVSQNPRHKITKRGQNVTFRCDPISEHNRLYWYRQTLGQGPEFLTYFQNEAQLEKSRLLSDRFSAERPKGSFSTLEIQRTEQGDSAMYLCASSLDGTGEETQYFGPGTRLLVL.

The rearrangement uses TRBV30 and TRBJ1-2; D not resolved. The germline CDR1 and CDR2 sequences are GTSNPN and SVGIG (reference sequence). The germline V and J ends were trimmed by 1 base and 8 bases, with 14 bases remaining between them. The CDR3 extends over 13 amino acids. This CDR3 is CAWSALSGKGYTF. DNA of the CDR3: TGTGCCTGGAGTGCCCTCTCGGGTAAGGGCTACACCTTC.

J is TRBJ1-6 and V is TRBV7-9, with D possibly being TRBD1 (6 bases). The V and J ends lost 5 bases and 12 bases respectively, with 17 bases between them. The V gene's germline CDR1 is SEHNR and CDR2 FQNEAQ (reference sequence). This CDR3 contains 14 residues. The CDR3 sequence is CASSITRGRGPLHF. The DNA of the CDR3 is TGTGCCAGCAGCATAACCCGGGGCAGGGGACCCCTCCACTTT.